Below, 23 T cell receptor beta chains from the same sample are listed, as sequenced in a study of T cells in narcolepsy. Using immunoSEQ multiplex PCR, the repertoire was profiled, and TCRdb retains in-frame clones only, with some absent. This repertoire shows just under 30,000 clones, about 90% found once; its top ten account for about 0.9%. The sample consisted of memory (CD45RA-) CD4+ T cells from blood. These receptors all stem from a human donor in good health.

The CDR3 is CAWRGDSRRPEAFF. CDR3 DNA sequence: TGTGCCTGGAGGGGGGACAGTCGCAGGCCTGAAGCTTTCTTT. The chain links TRBV30 to TRBJ1-1, with 7 bases identical to TRBD1. Germline loops: CDR1 GTSNPN, CDR2 SVGIG (reference sequence). J gave up 6 bases and V 3 bases, and 10 bases lay outside the gene matches. The CDR3 has 14 amino acids. Based on the CDR3 plus reference TRBV30 and TRBJ1-1, the full variable domain is SQTIHQWPATLVQPVGSPLSLECTVEGTSNPNLYWYRQAAGRGLQLLFYSVGIGQISSEVPQNLSASRPQDRQFILSSKKLLLSDSGFYLCAWRGDSRRPEAFFGQGTRLTVV.

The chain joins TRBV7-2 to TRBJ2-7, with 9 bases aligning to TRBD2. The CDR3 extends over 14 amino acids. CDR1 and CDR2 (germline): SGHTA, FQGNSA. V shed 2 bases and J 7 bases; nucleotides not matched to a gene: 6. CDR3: CASSLPGLAREQYF. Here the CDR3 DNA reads TGTGCCAGCAGCTTACCCGGACTAGCGCGGGAGCAGTACTTC. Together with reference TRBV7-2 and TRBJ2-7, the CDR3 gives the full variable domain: GAGVSQSPSNKVTEKGKDVELRCDPISGHTALYWYRQSLGQGLEFLIYFQGNSAPDKSGLPSDRFSAERTGGSVSTLTIQRTQQEDSAVYLCASSLPGLAREQYFGPGTRLTVT.

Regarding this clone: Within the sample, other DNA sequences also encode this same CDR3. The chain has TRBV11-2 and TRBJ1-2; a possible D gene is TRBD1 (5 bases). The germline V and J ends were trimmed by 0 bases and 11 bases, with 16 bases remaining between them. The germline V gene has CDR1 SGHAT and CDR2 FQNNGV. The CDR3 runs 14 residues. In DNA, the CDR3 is TGTGCCAGCAGCTTAGACCGGTCGGGGGTGGATTACACCTTC. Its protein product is CASSLDRSGVDYTF.

The DNA for the CDR3 is TGTGCCAGCAGTTACCCGGGTGGGGCGGGTACTGAAGCTTTCTTT. It encodes CASSYPGGAGTEAFF. The chain employs TRBV6-5 and TRBJ1-1; weak D call: TRBD1 (5 bases). This CDR3 has 15 residues. Per the germline V gene, CDR1 is MNHEY and CDR2 is SVGAGI. V lost 2 bases, J lost 5 bases, and 15 bases lay in between.

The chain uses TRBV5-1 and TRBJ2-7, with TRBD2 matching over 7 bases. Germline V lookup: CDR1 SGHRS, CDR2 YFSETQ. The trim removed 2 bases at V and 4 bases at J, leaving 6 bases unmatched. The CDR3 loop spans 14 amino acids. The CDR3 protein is CASSFSGAGYEQYF. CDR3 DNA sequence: TGCGCCAGCAGCTTCAGCGGGGCGGGGTACGAGCAGTACTTC. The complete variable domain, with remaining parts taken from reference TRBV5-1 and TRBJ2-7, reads KAGVTQTPRYLIKTRGQQVTLSCSPISGHRSVSWYQQTPGQGLQFLFEYFSETQRNKGNFPGRFSGRQFSNSRSEMNVSTLELGDSALYLCASSFSGAGYEQYFGPGTRLTVT.

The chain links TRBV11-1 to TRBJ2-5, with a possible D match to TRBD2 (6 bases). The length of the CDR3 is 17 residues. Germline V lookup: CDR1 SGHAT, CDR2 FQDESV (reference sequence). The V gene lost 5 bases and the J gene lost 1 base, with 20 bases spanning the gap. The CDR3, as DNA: TGTGCCAGCAGCCCACACCTGAGAAAGGGACTCCAAGAGACCCAGTACTTC. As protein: CASSPHLRKGLQETQYF.

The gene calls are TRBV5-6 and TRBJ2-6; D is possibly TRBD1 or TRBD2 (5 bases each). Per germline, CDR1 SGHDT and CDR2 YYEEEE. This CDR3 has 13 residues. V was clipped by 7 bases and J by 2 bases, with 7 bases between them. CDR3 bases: TGTGCCAGCGGGACCGCTGGGGCCAACGTCCTGACTTTC. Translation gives CASGTAGANVLTF.

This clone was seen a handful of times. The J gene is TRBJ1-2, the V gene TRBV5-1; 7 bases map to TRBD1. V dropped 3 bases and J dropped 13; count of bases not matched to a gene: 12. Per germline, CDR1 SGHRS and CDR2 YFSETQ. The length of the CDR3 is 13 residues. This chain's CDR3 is CASSSQTGSVGTF. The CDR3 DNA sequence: TGCGCCAGCAGCTCTCAGACAGGGAGTGTGGGCACCTTC.

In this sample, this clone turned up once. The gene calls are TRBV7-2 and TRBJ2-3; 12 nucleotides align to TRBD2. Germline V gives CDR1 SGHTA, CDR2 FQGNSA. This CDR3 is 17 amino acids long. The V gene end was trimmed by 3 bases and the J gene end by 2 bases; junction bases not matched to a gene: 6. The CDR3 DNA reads TGTGCCAGCAGCTTCAGGACTAGCGGGGTCTACACAGATACGCAGTATTTT. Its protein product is CASSFRTSGVYTDTQYF.

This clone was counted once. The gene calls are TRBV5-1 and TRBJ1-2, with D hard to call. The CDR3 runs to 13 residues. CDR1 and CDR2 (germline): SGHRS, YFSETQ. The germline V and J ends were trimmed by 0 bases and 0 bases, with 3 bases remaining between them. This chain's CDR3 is CASSLDANYGYTF. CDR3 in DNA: TGCGCCAGCAGCTTGGATGCTAACTATGGCTACACCTTC.

CDR3 in amino acids: CASTGTSGYTDTQYF. The DNA for the CDR3 is TGTGCCAGTACCGGGACTAGCGGGTACACAGATACGCAGTATTTT. The chain employs TRBV19 and TRBJ2-3; 12 bases map to TRBD2. The CDR3 loop spans 15 amino acids. J gave up 2 bases and V 7 bases, and 4 bases lay outside the gene matches. Germline V CDR1 and CDR2: LNHDA, SQIVND (reference sequence).

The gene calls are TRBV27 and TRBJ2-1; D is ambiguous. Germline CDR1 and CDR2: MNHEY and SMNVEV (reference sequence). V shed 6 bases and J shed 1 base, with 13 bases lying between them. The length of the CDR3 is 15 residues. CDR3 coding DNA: TGTGCCAGCAGCCTTATTGCACTTTCCTACAATGAGCAGTTCTTC. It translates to CASSLIALSYNEQFF.

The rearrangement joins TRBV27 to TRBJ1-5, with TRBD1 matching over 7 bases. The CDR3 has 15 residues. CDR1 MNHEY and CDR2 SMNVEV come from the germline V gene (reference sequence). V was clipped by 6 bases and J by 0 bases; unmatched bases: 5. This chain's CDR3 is CASRPGQISNQPQHF. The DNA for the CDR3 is TGTGCCAGCAGACCGGGACAGATTAGCAATCAGCCCCAGCATTTT.

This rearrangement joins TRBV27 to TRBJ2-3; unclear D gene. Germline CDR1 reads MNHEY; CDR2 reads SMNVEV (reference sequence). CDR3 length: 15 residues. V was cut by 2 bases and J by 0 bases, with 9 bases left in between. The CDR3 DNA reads TGTGCCAGCAGTTTAGGGCAGCTTAGCACAGATACGCAGTATTTT. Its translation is CASSLGQLSTDTQYF.

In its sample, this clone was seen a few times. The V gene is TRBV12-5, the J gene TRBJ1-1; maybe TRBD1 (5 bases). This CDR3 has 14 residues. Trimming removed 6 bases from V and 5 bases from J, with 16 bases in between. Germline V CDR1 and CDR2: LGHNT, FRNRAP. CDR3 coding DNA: TGTGCTAGTGGCGGGGGGGGAATAGGTACTGAAGCTTTCTTT. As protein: CASGGGGIGTEAFF. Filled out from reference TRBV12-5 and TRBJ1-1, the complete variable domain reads DARVTQTPRHKVTEMGQEVTMRCQPILGHNTVFWYRQTMMQGLELLAYFRNRAPLDDSGMPKDRFSAEMPDATLATLKIQPSEPRDSAVYFCASGGGGIGTEAFFGQGTRLTVV.

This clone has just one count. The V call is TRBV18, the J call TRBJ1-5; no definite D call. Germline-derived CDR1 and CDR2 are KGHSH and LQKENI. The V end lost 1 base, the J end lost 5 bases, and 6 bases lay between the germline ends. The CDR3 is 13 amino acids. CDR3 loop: CASSPRSDQPQHF. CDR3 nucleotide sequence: TGTGCCAGCTCACCACGGTCGGATCAGCCCCAGCATTTT.

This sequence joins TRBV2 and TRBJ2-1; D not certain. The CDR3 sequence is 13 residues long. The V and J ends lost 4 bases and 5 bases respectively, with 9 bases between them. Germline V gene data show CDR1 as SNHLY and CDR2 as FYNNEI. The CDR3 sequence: CASSVRLNNEQFF. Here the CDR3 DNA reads TGTGCCAGCAGTGTTCGGTTGAACAATGAGCAGTTCTTC.

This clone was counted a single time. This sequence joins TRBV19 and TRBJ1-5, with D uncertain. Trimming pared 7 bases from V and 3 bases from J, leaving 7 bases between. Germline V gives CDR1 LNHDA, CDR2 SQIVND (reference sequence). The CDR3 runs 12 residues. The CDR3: CASNGINQPQHF. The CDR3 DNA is TGTGCCAGTAATGGGATCAATCAGCCCCAGCATTTT.

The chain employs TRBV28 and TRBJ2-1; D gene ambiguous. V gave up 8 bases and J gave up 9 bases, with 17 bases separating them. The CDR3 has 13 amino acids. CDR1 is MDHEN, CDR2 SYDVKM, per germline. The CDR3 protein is CASERPGGGEQFF. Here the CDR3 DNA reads TGTGCCAGCGAACGTCCGGGTGGTGGTGAGCAGTTCTTC.

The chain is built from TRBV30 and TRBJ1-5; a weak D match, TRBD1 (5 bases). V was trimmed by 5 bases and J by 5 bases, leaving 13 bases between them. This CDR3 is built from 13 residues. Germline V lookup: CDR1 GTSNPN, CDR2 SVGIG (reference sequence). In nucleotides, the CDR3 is TGTGCCTGGTCACGGGGGGTGGATCAGCCCCAGCATTTT. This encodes CAWSRGVDQPQHF.

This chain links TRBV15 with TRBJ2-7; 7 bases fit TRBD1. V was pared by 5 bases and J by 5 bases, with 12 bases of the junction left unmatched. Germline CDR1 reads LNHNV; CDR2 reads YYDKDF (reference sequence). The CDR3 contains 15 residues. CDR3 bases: TGTGCCACCAGCGCGCAGGACAGGCTGATAAACGAGCAGTACTTC. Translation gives CATSAQDRLINEQYF.

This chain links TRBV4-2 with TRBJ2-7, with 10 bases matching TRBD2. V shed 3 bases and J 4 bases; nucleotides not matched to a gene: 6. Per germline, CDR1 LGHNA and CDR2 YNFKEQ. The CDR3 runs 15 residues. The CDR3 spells CASSQLAGEGYEQYF. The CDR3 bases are TGTGCCAGCAGCCAGCTAGCGGGAGAGGGGTACGAGCAGTACTTC.

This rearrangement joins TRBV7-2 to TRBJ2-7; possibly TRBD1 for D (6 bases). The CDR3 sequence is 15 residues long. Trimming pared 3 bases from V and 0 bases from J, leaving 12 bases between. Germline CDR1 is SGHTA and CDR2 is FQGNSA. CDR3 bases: TGTGCCAGCAGCTTGGCTGGGACAACCTCCTACGAGCAGTACTTC. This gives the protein CASSLAGTTSYEQYF.